This is a list of T cell receptor beta chains from one sample in a study of blood T cell repertoires in COVID-19. Sequenced by immunoSEQ multiplex PCR; TCRdb stores in-frame clones only, minus some. The sample yields about 200,000 clones, more than 80% seen once. Sequenced sample: PBMCs or T cells enriched from blood (not recorded which). Receptor source: a man aged 25-45 years who had recovered from COVID-19. Each CDR3 is given with its conserved first and last residue. D genes are given only for firm matches. Clone size is not always given. Where it is, it says once, few, many or a class for expanded clones.

len,d_gene,abundance,v_gene,j_gene,CDR3nt,CDR3aa
18,TRBD2,-,TRBV10-1,TRBJ2-7,TGCGCCAGCAGTGAGTCCCAGTCTGGGACTAGAAGATCCGGCGAGCAGTACTTC,CASSESQSGTRRSGEQYF
17,-,-,TRBV4-2,TRBJ2-2,TGTGCCAGCAGCCAAGGGACTGACTCCCAGGTCGCCGGGGAGCTGTTTTTT,CASSQGTDSQVAGELFF
15,TRBD2,once,TRBV5-1,TRBJ2-3,TGCGCCAGCAGACCGACTAGCGGAAGCACAGATACGCAGTATTTT,CASRPTSGSTDTQYF
14,TRBD1,-,TRBV11-2,TRBJ2-7,TGTGCCAGCAGTTTGGGACAGGGAGCCTACGAGCAGTACTTC,CASSLGQGAYEQYF
15,TRBD2,-,TRBV9,TRBJ2-3,TGTGCCAGCACCGAAACTAGCGGGAGCACAGATACGCAGTATTTT,CASTETSGSTDTQYF
14,-,-,TRBV5-6,TRBJ1-1,TGTGCCAGCAGCGGCCCGGCACGGGCAGGGGAAGCTTTCTTT,CASSGPARAGEAFF
13,-,-,TRBV14,TRBJ2-7,TGTGCCAGTCCCGGGAGCATCTCCTACGAGCAGTACTTC,CASPGSISYEQYF
15,TRBD1,-,TRBV5-4,TRBJ1-1,TGTGCCAGCCGACCAGTCGGATCAGGGGGCACTGAAGCTTTCTTT,CASRPVGSGGTEAFF
17,-,-,TRBV6-1,TRBJ1-3,TGTGCCAGCAGTGATTCGACAAGAAAAATCTCTGGAAACACCATATATTTT,CASSDSTRKISGNTIYF
13,-,-,TRBV12-3/TRBV12-4,TRBJ2-7,TGTGCCAGCAGTAGCGCGGATGCCTACGAGCAGTACTTC,CASSSADAYEQYF
15,-,-,TRBV19,TRBJ2-7,TGTGCCAGTACTCGGTCGGCGGTTCCCGATTACGAGCAGTACTTC,CASTRSAVPDYEQYF
15,-,-,TRBV7-9,TRBJ2-7,TGTGCCAGCAGCTTATGGGACACTGAACCCTACGAGCAGTACTTC,CASSLWDTEPYEQYF
13,TRBD1,-,TRBV30,TRBJ2-7,TGTGCCTGGAGAGGCACAGGGGCCTACGAGCAGTACTTC,CAWRGTGAYEQYF
14,-,-,TRBV4-3,TRBJ2-2,TGCGCCAGCAGCCGAGTCGGAGCTTATGGGGAGCTGTTTTTT,CASSRVGAYGELFF
15,-,-,TRBV27,TRBJ1-1,TGTGCCAGCAGTTTATCGGGACACGGGAACACTGAAGCTTTCTTT,CASSLSGHGNTEAFF
16,-,-,TRBV13,TRBJ2-7,TGTGCCAGCAGCTTCACAAGCGGCGTTAGCTCCTACGAGCAGTACTTC,CASSFTSGVSSYEQYF
15,-,-,TRBV6-2/TRBV6-3,TRBJ2-2,TGTGCCAGCAGTTTGAGACTCGCGAACACCGGGGAGCTGTTTTTT,CASSLRLANTGELFF
12,TRBD2,-,TRBV10-2,TRBJ2-7,TGCGCCAGCCGGGGGACTAGCCCTGAGCAGTACTTC,CASRGTSPEQYF
15,TRBD1,-,TRBV11-2,TRBJ2-1,TGTGCCAGCAGTCCGACAGGGTTATCCTACAATGAGCAGTTCTTC,CASSPTGLSYNEQFF
18,TRBD1,-,TRBV27,TRBJ1-5,TGTGCCAGCAGTAACCTCCAGAAACAGGGGGCCTTGAATCAGCCCCAGCATTTT,CASSNLQKQGALNQPQHF
16,TRBD1,-,TRBV10-1,TRBJ1-5,TGCGCCAGCAGTAGGGGACAGGGCCATAGCAATCAGCCCCAGCATTTT,CASSRGQGHSNQPQHF
15,TRBD2,-,TRBV9,TRBJ2-7,TGTGCCAGCAGCGTGGGGACTAGCGGTACCTACGAGCAGTACTTC,CASSVGTSGTYEQYF
14,TRBD2,-,TRBV6-5,TRBJ2-7,TGTGCCAGCAGACCGGGACTAGCGTCCCACGAGCAGTACTTC,CASRPGLASHEQYF
13,-,-,TRBV5-6,TRBJ1-1,TGTGCCAGCAACTTTGGAGGGAACACTGAAGCTTTCTTT,CASNFGGNTEAFF
13,-,once,TRBV27,TRBJ1-2,TGTGCCAGCGGACGGGCGGGGAACTATGGCTACACCTTC,CASGRAGNYGYTF
15,TRBD1,once,TRBV5-1,TRBJ2-5,TGCGCCAGCAGTTGGGACAGGGGGCGGTCAGAGACCCAGTACTTC,CASSWDRGRSETQYF
14,-,once,TRBV18,TRBJ1-2,TGTGCCAGCTCACCACCATGGGAGGCGTATGGCTACACCTTC,CASSPPWEAYGYTF
16,-,-,TRBV7-2,TRBJ2-7,TGTGCCAGCAGCTCAAAAAGGGGTGGGGAAACCTACGAGCAGTACTTC,CASSSKRGGETYEQYF
16,-,-,TRBV15,TRBJ2-7,TGTGCCACCAGCAGAGATAGGGGACTCGAAAGAGGCGAGCAGTACTTC,CATSRDRGLERGEQYF
14,TRBD1,few,TRBV28,TRBJ1-2,TGTGCCAGCAGTTTAAGGACAGGGTTCTTGGGCTACACCTTC,CASSLRTGFLGYTF
16,-,-,TRBV7-8,TRBJ2-6,TGTGCCAGCAGCTTAGTGAGACTCTCTGGGGCCAACGTCCTGACTTTC,CASSLVRLSGANVLTF
17,-,-,TRBV27,TRBJ2-6,TGTGCCAGCAGTACCCCCCTACAGGTCTCTGGGGCCAACGTCCTGACTTTC,CASSTPLQVSGANVLTF
13,-,once,TRBV29-1,TRBJ2-7,TGCAGCGTTAAGCAGGTCCTCGTGGGCGAGCAGTACTTC,CSVKQVLVGEQYF
13,-,-,TRBV7-7,TRBJ1-1,TGTGCTAGCAGTCAAGACTGGAACACTGAAGCTTTCTTT,CASSQDWNTEAFF
16,TRBD1,-,TRBV7-9,TRBJ1-1,TGTGCCAGCAGCTTAAAGGGGGGACAGGGGAACACTGAAGCTTTCTTT,CASSLKGGQGNTEAFF
15,TRBD2,-,TRBV18,TRBJ2-5,TGTGCCAGCTCACCCCAAGCGGGAGGGCGAGAGACCCAGTACTTC,CASSPQAGGRETQYF
15,-,-,TRBV14,TRBJ1-4,TGTGCCAGCAGCCAAATATCTAGAGCTAATGAAAAACTGTTTTTT,CASSQISRANEKLFF
14,TRBD2,-,TRBV30,TRBJ2-5,TGTGCCTGGAGTGGCGGGGGGAAATCAGAGACCCAGTACTTC,CAWSGGGKSETQYF
15,-,-,TRBV4-3,TRBJ2-1,TGCGCCAGCAGCCAAGAGAGGGGAGGAGGGTATGAGCAGTTCTTC,CASSQERGGGYEQFF
14,TRBD1,many,TRBV19,TRBJ1-1,TGTGCCAGTAGCTGGGACAGGCTGAACACTGAAGCTTTCTTT,CASSWDRLNTEAFF
16,TRBD1,once,TRBV18,TRBJ1-2,TGTGCCAGCTCACCGACAGGGGGCGCGCGGAACTATGGCTACACCTTC,CASSPTGGARNYGYTF
15,TRBD1,few,TRBV10-3,TRBJ1-1,TGTGCCATCAGTGGGACAGGGGACGTGAACACTGAAGCTTTCTTT,CAISGTGDVNTEAFF
14,TRBD1,-,TRBV7-9,TRBJ2-1,TGTGCCAGCACCTGGGAGGACAGGGGCAATGAGCAGTTCTTC,CASTWEDRGNEQFF
14,TRBD2,-,TRBV18,TRBJ2-5,TGTGCCAGCTCACCTGGGACTAGCCAAGAGACCCAGTACTTC,CASSPGTSQETQYF
16,-,-,TRBV7-6,TRBJ1-3,TGTGCCAGCAGCTTAAGAATTTCGGGAACTGGAAACACCATATATTTT,CASSLRISGTGNTIYF
15,-,-,TRBV5-1,TRBJ2-7,TGCGCCAGCAGCTTGGCCCTACAGGGAACCTACGAGCAGTACTTC,CASSLALQGTYEQYF
15,-,-,TRBV5-4,TRBJ2-3,TGTGCCAGCAGCCGGGACTCGAGGGGCACAGATACGCAGTATTTT,CASSRDSRGTDTQYF
14,-,-,TRBV19,TRBJ2-7,TGTGCCAGTAGTATCCCCGGGATTTCCTACGAGCAGTACTTC,CASSIPGISYEQYF
20,-,-,TRBV18,TRBJ2-2,TGTGCCAGCTCAACAAAAGGGACACCAACCCGAGGCGCGAACACCGGGGAGCTGTTTTTT,CASSTKGTPTRGANTGELFF
16,-,-,TRBV9,TRBJ2-5,TGTGCCAGCAGCGTAGTAACAGGGACGGCGCAAGAGACCCAGTACTTC,CASSVVTGTAQETQYF